Described below is a single TCR beta chain sequence and its context. This specimen comes from a study of OX40 agonist ivuxolimab in advanced cancers. Sequencing was performed with immunoSEQ multiplex PCR; in TCRdb, only in-frame clones are kept and a portion is missing. The sample lists some 69,000 clones; roughly 87% were seen once. The V gene's germline CDR1 is LNHDA and CDR2 SQIVND (reference sequence). V gave up 7 bases and J gave up 0 bases, with 15 bases separating them. The CDR3 is 16 amino acids. This TCR was sampled from an adult with an advanced solid tumor such as melanoma, head and neck, liver or kidney cancer. The V gene is TRBV19, the J gene TRBJ1-4; unclear D gene. The sequencing here drew on CD4+ or CD8+ T cells sorted from blood, taken in a trial of the OX40 agonist ivuxolimab. The CDR3 sequence is CASTSNGRATNEKLFF. CDR3 DNA: TGTGCCAGTACCTCAAACGGACGGGCAACTAATGAAAAACTGTTTTTT.